Presented here are 21 T cell receptor beta chains from one specimen sequenced in a study of blood T cells in healthy people across ages. Sample-barcoded 5' priming and a J-beta primer mix drove a second PCR of about 7 to 11 cycles. TCRdb fed the 5' RACE reads into MiXCR, producing one record per CDR3 protein. Altogether 1.8 million or so distinct CDR3 sequences are present, about two fifths being singletons, with the ten largest covering under 25%. Sequenced input: blood. Receptors originate from a human donor in good health.

J is TRBJ2-3 and V is TRBV20-1; 14 bases fit TRBD2. This CDR3 is 17 amino acids long. J lost 6 bases, V lost 5 bases, and 13 bases had no gene match. Looked up from germline, CDR1 is DFQATT and CDR2 is SNEGSKA (reference sequence). CDR3: CSARGLAGGAFLDTQYF. The DNA for the CDR3 is TGCAGTGCTCGCGGACTAGCGGGGGGAGCGTTCTTGGATACGCAGTATTTT.

This clonotype was recorded a few times. This sequence joins TRBV5-5 and TRBJ2-1, with 8 bases lining up with TRBD1. V lost 1 base and J lost 7; bases outside the gene matches: 10. The CDR3 length is 16 residues. The germline V gene encodes CDR1 SGHKS and CDR2 YYEKEE (reference sequence). CDR3 bases: TGTGCCAGCAGCTTGATATGGCAGGGGGCGCGTAATGAGCAGTTCTTC. This codes for CASSLIWQGARNEQFF. The full variable domain, completed using reference TRBV5-5 and TRBJ2-1, is DAGVTQSPTHLIKTRGQQVTLRCSPISGHKSVSWYQQVLGQGPQFIFQYYEKEERGRGNFPDRFSARQFPNYSSELNVNALLLGDSALYLCASSLIWQGARNEQFFGPGTRLTVL.

The genes are TRBV9 and TRBJ1-2; 7 bases are a match to TRBD1. Germline V lookup: CDR1 SGDLS, CDR2 YYNGEE. The CDR3 has 15 residues. V shed 0 bases and J 8 bases; nucleotides not matched to a gene: 10. This CDR3 reads CASSVDGGTVRGYTF. The CDR3 nucleotides are TGTGCCAGCAGCGTAGATGGGGGGACAGTCCGAGGCTACACCTTC.

V gene TRBV29-1 combines with J gene TRBJ2-3; possibly TRBD1 for D (7 bases). The germline CDR1 and CDR2 sequences are SQVTM and ANQGSEA. Trimming pared 6 bases from V and 1 base from J, leaving 17 bases between. The CDR3 has 15 amino acids. The CDR3 DNA reads as TGCAGCGTCAGGGGGGCCGTCTTTGGCACAGATACGCAGTATTTT. Translating gives CSVRGAVFGTDTQYF.

As for this clonotype: A read error may produce the germline difference seen at one junction end. The rearrangement links TRBV10-3 to TRBJ1-4, with D possibly being TRBD1 (6 bases). Per germline, CDR1 ENHRY and CDR2 SYGVKD. The CDR3 consists of 16 residues. CDR3 nucleotide sequence: TGTGCCATCAGTGATCTTGGAGGGACAACTAATGAACAACTGTTTTTT. Amino acid sequence: CAISDLGGTTNEQLFF.

The chain recombines TRBV10-3 with TRBJ2-7; 7 bases map to TRBD2. In germline, CDR1 is ENHRY, CDR2 SYGVKD. Trimming cost V 10 bases and J 5 bases; bases outside gene matches: 20. The CDR3 is 16 residues long. The CDR3 protein is CATLAKGFAGENEQYF. The CDR3, as DNA: TGTGCCACCCTTGCCAAGGGGTTCGCGGGGGAGAACGAGCAGTACTTC.

This clonotype has a handful of counts. The CDR3 nucleotides read TGTGCCAGCAGCAAACAAGGACAGGAGAACACCTACGAGCAGTACTTC. It yields the protein CASSKQGQENTYEQYF. The chain carries TRBV21-1 and TRBJ2-7; TRBD1, as called in the table, went unchecked against the DNA. TRBV21-1 is shown as a pseudogene. This CDR3 region has 16 residues.

This clonotype was picked up many times. The CDR3 nucleotides are TGTGCCAGCAGTCCTCCGGACAGCACAGATACGCAGTATTTT. This gives the protein CASSPPDSTDTQYF. The chain uses TRBV6-1 and TRBJ2-3; D unclear. V gave up 5 bases and J gave up 0 bases, with 9 bases separating them. Germline lookup yields CDR1 MNHNS and CDR2 SASEGT. The CDR3 loop spans 14 amino acids.

The chain carries TRBV7-2 and TRBJ2-7; D possibly uses TRBD1 or TRBD2 (5 bases each). The J call may be in error: the DNA end matches TRBJ2-4 better. This CDR3 has 15 residues. Germline V gene sequence: CDR1 SGHTA, CDR2 FQGNSA. The CDR3 coding sequence is TGTGCCAGCAACACCCAGAGGGGCCATGGAAACATTCAGTACTTC. It is translated as CASNTQRGHGNIQYF.

This clonotype was counted a single time. The chain links TRBV30 to TRBJ2-3; the D gene could be TRBD1 or TRBD2 (5 bases each). Trimming shortened V by 4 bases and J by 1 base, and 21 bases separated the two germline ends. The CDR3 covers 17 residues. Germline V CDR1 and CDR2: GTSNPN, SVGIG (reference sequence). CDR3 residues: CAWTASGTYLGTDTQYF. The CDR3 DNA reads TGTGCCTGGACTGCTTCCGGGACGTACCTAGGCACAGATACGCAGTATTTT.

The rearrangement uses TRBV7-9 and TRBJ1-5, with 7 positions matching TRBD1. The CDR3 has 15 amino acids. Losses at the gene ends were 3 bases for V and 9 bases for J; bases not matched to a gene: 11. The V gene's germline CDR1 is SEHNR and CDR2 FQNEAQ (reference sequence). This chain's CDR3 is CASSFGTGAQGPQHF. CDR3 bases: TGTGCCAGCAGCTTTGGAACAGGGGCCCAAGGGCCCCAGCATTTT.

The chain employs TRBV5-1 and TRBJ1-2; weak D call: TRBD1 (6 bases). Trimming removed 4 bases from V and 2 bases from J, with 18 bases in between. This CDR3 is 16 amino acids long. The germline V gene has CDR1 SGHRS and CDR2 YFSETQ. This CDR3 is CASSRGRGAPNYGYTF. CDR3 DNA sequence: TGCGCCAGCAGCCGCGGGAGGGGGGCGCCGAACTATGGCTACACCTTC.

This clonotype was detected only a few times. The germline gene is not matched at one end of the junction; a read error may be the cause. The CDR3 spells CASSPTGNNQPQHF. In DNA, the CDR3 is TGCGCCAGCAGCCCCACAGGGAACAATCAGCCCCAGCATTTT. The genes are TRBV6-5 and TRBJ1-5; D may be TRBD1 (6 bases). Looked up from germline, CDR1 is MNHEY and CDR2 is SVGAGI. The CDR3 loop spans 14 amino acids.

The gene calls are TRBV11-2 and TRBJ1-4; maybe TRBD1 (5 bases). Germline V gene sequence: CDR1 SGHAT, CDR2 FQNNGV. The CDR3 spans 17 residues. V was pared by 2 bases and J by 8 bases, with 21 bases between. CDR3 in DNA: TGTGCCAGCAGCTTAAGGATTAGGGAGGGGCTTGGAGAAAAACTGTTTTTT. Amino acid sequence: CASSLRIREGLGEKLFF.

The chain is built from TRBV28 and TRBJ2-3; TRBD2 matches 7 bases. V gave up 6 bases and J gave up 3 bases; unmatched junction bases: 15. The CDR3 covers 17 residues. Germline assignment: CDR1 MDHEN and CDR2 SYDVKM. CDR3 DNA sequence: TGTGCCAGCAGCTCCCCTGTCCTAGTGGGGGGGACAGATACGCAGTATTTT. Translated: CASSSPVLVGGTDTQYF.

V is TRBV5-1 and J is TRBJ2-2; no definite D call. V was pared by 0 bases and J by 6 bases, with 9 bases between. This CDR3 region has 14 residues. Per the germline V gene, CDR1 is SGHRS and CDR2 is YFSETQ. The CDR3 DNA follows: TGCGCCAGCAGCTTGGGATCCGGATCCGGGGAGCTGTTTTTT. Translation gives CASSLGSGSGELFF.

This clonotype has a handful of counts. The chain links TRBV7-9 to TRBJ2-3; D might be TRBD1 or TRBD2, each matching 5 bases. The CDR3 length is 14 residues. The V and J ends lost 5 bases and 4 bases respectively, with 13 bases between them. The germline V gene encodes CDR1 SEHNR and CDR2 FQNEAQ (reference sequence). Written as DNA, the CDR3 is TGTGCCAGCAGCCCGATTCAGGGAGCAGATACGCAGTATTTT. Translated: CASSPIQGADTQYF. Complete variable domain (other parts from reference TRBV7-9 and TRBJ2-3): DTGVSQNPRHKITKRGQNVTFRCDPISEHNRLYWYRQTLGQGPEFLTYFQNEAQLEKSRLLSDRFSAERPKGSFSTLEIQRTEQGDSAMYLCASSPIQGADTQYFGPGTRLTVL.

The V and J genes are TRBV9 and TRBJ2-7; the D gene is possibly TRBD2 (5 bases). CDR3 length: 17 amino acids. Trimming shortened V by 0 bases and J by 7 bases, and 23 bases separated the two germline ends. CDR1 is SGDLS, CDR2 YYNGEE, per germline. This chain's CDR3 is CASSVGPPRASYNEQYF. The CDR3 nucleotides read TGTGCCAGCAGCGTAGGACCTCCGAGGGCGTCCTACAATGAGCAGTACTTC.

J is TRBJ2-7 and V is TRBV4-2; TRBD2 matches at 7 bases. CDR1 is LGHNA, CDR2 YNFKEQ, per germline. V dropped 3 bases and J dropped 4; count of bases not matched to a gene: 9. There are 15 residues in the CDR3. CDR3 region: CASSQAGDVSYEQYF. CDR3 bases: TGTGCCAGCAGCCAGGCGGGAGACGTATCGTACGAGCAGTACTTC.

The V gene is TRBV5-1, the J gene TRBJ1-1; D is undetermined. The CDR3 has 15 residues. The V gene's germline CDR1 is SGHRS and CDR2 YFSETQ. The germline V and J ends were trimmed by 0 bases and 0 bases, with 9 bases remaining between them. CDR3 sequence: CASSLEVDVNTEAFF. CDR3 nucleotide sequence: TGCGCCAGCAGCTTGGAGGTAGATGTGAACACTGAAGCTTTCTTT.

This clonotype came up a few times. The genes are TRBV12-3 or TRBV12-4 and TRBJ2-7; D is possibly TRBD2 (5 bases). The CDR3 is 13 residues long. V lost 5 bases and J 2 bases, leaving 10 bases between the germline ends. Here the CDR3 reads CASSVVGAYEQYF. As DNA, the CDR3 is TGTGCCAGCAGTGTCGTCGGGGCCTACGAGCAGTACTTC.